The 31 T cell receptor beta chains reported below all come from one sample, sequenced in a study of blood T cells in healthy people across ages. PCR was performed a second time for about 6 to 12 cycles using a sample-barcoded 5' primer and a J-beta primer mix. TCRdb independently ran MiXCR on the 5' RACE reads; one entry per CDR3 protein. The sample comprises approximately 800,000 distinct CDR3 sequences, around 34% of which are singletons, and over 10% rests with the top ten. The material sequenced was blood. The receptor set was obtained from a man aged 18 to 35 in good health.

The V gene is TRBV10-3, the J gene TRBJ1-5; possibly TRBD1 for D (5 bases). The CDR3 runs 16 residues. Deletions cut 3 bases from V and 1 base from J, with 13 bases between. The V gene's germline CDR1 is ENHRY and CDR2 SYGVKD. The DNA for the CDR3 is TGTGCCATCAGTGATAGTAGGGGAGGGAGCAATCAGCCCCAGCATTTT. Translating it yields CAISDSRGGSNQPQHF.

The rearrangement links TRBV19 to TRBJ1-5, with D possibly being TRBD1 (6 bases). Trimming took 10 bases from V and 5 from J, leaving 18 bases between them. This CDR3 has 14 amino acids. Germline V gene lookup returns CDR1 LNHDA and CDR2 SQIVND (reference sequence). For the CDR3, the DNA is TGTGCCACGAAAAAACAGGGTAGAGATCAGCCCCAGCATTTT. Protein sequence: CATKKQGRDQPQHF.

V is TRBV7-2 and J is TRBJ2-1; perhaps TRBD1 as D (6 bases). Germline V gene data show CDR1 as SGHTA and CDR2 as FQGNSA. This CDR3 has 14 amino acids. Deletions cut 7 bases from V and 6 bases from J, with 16 bases between. Here the CDR3 DNA reads TGTGCCAGCACCCCAAGGGGGTCCCTCAATGAGCAGTTCTTC. It yields the protein CASTPRGSLNEQFF. The full variable domain, rest sourced from reference TRBV7-2 and TRBJ2-1, is GAGVSQSPSNKVTEKGKDVELRCDPISGHTALYWYRQSLGQGLEFLIYFQGNSAPDKSGLPSDRFSAERTGGSVSTLTIQRTQQEDSAVYLCASTPRGSLNEQFFGPGTRLTVL.

The CDR3 DNA sequence: TGCGCCAGCAGCCAGCGTAAACTAGCGGGGGAGTACAATGAGCAGTACTTC. Translated, it gives CASSQRKLAGEYNEQYF. The gene calls are TRBV4-1 and TRBJ2-1, with TRBD2 identical over 11 bases. With the DNA end fitting TRBJ2-7 better, the J assignment may be wrong. The CDR3 contains 17 residues. The V gene's germline CDR1 is MGHRA and CDR2 YSYEKL.

V is TRBV7-2 and J is TRBJ2-1; possible D gene TRBD1, 7 bases. The CDR3 runs 17 residues. Looked up from germline, CDR1 is SGHTA and CDR2 is FQGNSA. Trimming cost V 8 bases and J 4 bases, with 24 bases left between them. The CDR3 nucleotides are TGTGCCAGCGGCTCCAGGGGGGCTGGCGGGGTATACAATGAGCAGTTCTTC. The encoded protein is CASGSRGAGGVYNEQFF.

This chain uses TRBV20-1 with TRBJ2-5; D may be TRBD1 or TRBD2 (7 bases each). The V gene lost 5 bases and the J gene lost 13 bases, with 23 bases spanning the gap. The CDR3 has 13 residues. In germline, CDR1 is DFQATT, CDR2 SNEGSKA (reference sequence). The CDR3 DNA follows: TGCAGTGCTCCCCAGGACAGGCGGGAGACTCGGTACTTC. Its translation is CSAPQDRRETRYF.

A word on this clonotype: Germline and junction disagree at one end, which may indicate a read error. The gene calls are TRBV4-1 and TRBJ2-7; D may be TRBD2 (5 bases). Germline V gene sequence: CDR1 MGHRA, CDR2 YSYEKL. CDR3 size: 15 residues. CDR3 amino acids: CAGSRLFREPHEQYF. In DNA form, the CDR3 reads TGCGCCGGCAGCCGGCTTTTCCGGGAACCCCACGAGCAGTACTTC.

The rearrangement links TRBV7-2 to TRBJ1-2; possible D gene TRBD1, 6 bases. From germline, CDR1 is SGHTA and CDR2 FQGNSA. Trimming left V 2 bases short and J 6 bases short, with 13 bases between. This CDR3 contains 14 residues. The CDR3 region is CASSLSGRTDGYTF. The CDR3 DNA reads TGTGCCAGCAGCTTAAGCGGCAGGACAGATGGCTACACCTTC.

The CDR3 DNA follows: TGCAGTGCTAGAGTAACAGCTAGCAAAAATGAGCAGTTCTTC. Translating gives CSARVTASKNEQFF. This chain joins TRBV20-1 and TRBJ2-1; D might be TRBD2 (5 bases). CDR1 is DFQATT, CDR2 SNEGSKA, per germline (reference sequence). V was pared by 1 base and J by 7 bases, with 14 bases between. The CDR3 is made up of 14 amino acids.

This clonotype was seen only a few times. The chain links TRBV6-2 or TRBV6-3 to TRBJ1-4; D is possibly TRBD1 (6 bases). The CDR3 totals 16 residues. The V gene's germline CDR1 is MNHEY and CDR2 SVGEGT. V was pared by 6 bases and J by 0 bases, with 14 bases between. In DNA, the CDR3 is TGTGCCAGCAGCCTCGGGACACCCGCAACTAATGAAAAACTGTTTTTT. The encoded protein is CASSLGTPATNEKLFF.

This clonotype has only a few counts. The chain combines TRBV4-1 with TRBJ1-5; no clear D gene. The CDR3 runs 16 residues. The V gene's germline CDR1 is MGHRA and CDR2 YSYEKL. Trimming pared 4 bases from V and 0 bases from J, leaving 13 bases between. The CDR3 is CASSLRVGDSNQPQHF. CDR3 DNA: TGCGCCAGCAGCCTCCGGGTCGGGGATAGCAATCAGCCCCAGCATTTT.

V and J are TRBV7-2 and TRBJ1-4; 7 bases are a match to TRBD1. V was clipped by 3 bases and J by 7 bases; unmatched bases: 5. The CDR3 has 14 residues. Germline-derived CDR1 and CDR2 are SGHTA and FQGNSA. CDR3 nucleotide sequence: TGTGCCAGCAGCTTTGAGGGACAGAGTGAAAAACTGTTTTTT. Translated: CASSFEGQSEKLFF.

This clonotype came up once. The chain recombines TRBV30 with TRBJ1-1; D gene ambiguous. The CDR3 consists of 13 residues. Trimming left V 0 bases short and J 3 bases short, with 8 bases between. Germline CDR1 reads GTSNPN; CDR2 reads SVGIG (reference sequence). The CDR3 sequence: CAWSVAGYTEAFF. The CDR3 coding sequence is TGTGCCTGGAGTGTAGCGGGGTACACTGAAGCTTTCTTT.

The rearrangement links TRBV20-1 to TRBJ2-1; D is perhaps TRBD2 (5 bases). The DNA end is a closer match to TRBJ2-7, so the J assignment may be wrong. Germline V CDR1 and CDR2: DFQATT, SNEGSKA (reference sequence). The CDR3 covers 15 residues. The CDR3, as DNA: TGCAGTGCTAGAGTGGAGCCTAGCTCCTACAATGAGCAGTACTTC. It is translated as CSARVEPSSYNEQYF.

The rearrangement uses TRBV24-1 and TRBJ2-3, with TRBD2 matching over 7 bases. The CDR3 length is 15 residues. The trim removed 3 bases at V and 2 bases at J, leaving 4 bases unmatched. Germline-derived CDR1 and CDR2 are KGHDR and SFDVKD. The CDR3 spells CATSDATSPTDTQYF. The CDR3 DNA follows: TGTGCCACCAGTGATGCGACTAGCCCCACAGATACGCAGTATTTT.

Many counts were recorded for this clonotype. The chain is built from TRBV12-3 or TRBV12-4 and TRBJ2-1; D remains unclear. V shed 3 bases and J shed 3 bases, with 6 bases lying between them. This CDR3 has 13 amino acids. The CDR3 DNA reads as TGTGCCAGCAGTTTCCAGGTCTACAATGAGCAGTTCTTC. This sequence encodes CASSFQVYNEQFF.

The chain employs TRBV9 and TRBJ1-6; TRBD1 aligns across 7 bases. Germline-derived CDR1 and CDR2 are SGDLS and YYNGEE. Trimming took 4 bases from V and 10 from J; bases not matched to a gene: 20. The CDR3 spans 18 residues. CDR3 protein: CASSPMTGPPRMVSPLHF. CDR3 nucleotide sequence: TGTGCCAGCAGCCCGATGACAGGGCCGCCTCGAATGGTGTCACCCCTCCACTTT.

The rearrangement joins TRBV20-1 to TRBJ1-6, with 9 positions matching TRBD1. J was trimmed by 7 bases and V by 3 bases; bases with no gene match: 7. Germline V gene sequence: CDR1 DFQATT, CDR2 SNEGSKA (reference sequence). The CDR3 is 15 residues long. The CDR3 coding sequence is TGCAGTGCTAGGCCGGGACAGGGACGGAATTCACCCCTCCACTTT. Encoded protein: CSARPGQGRNSPLHF.

About this clonotype: A read error may produce the germline difference seen at one junction end. The CDR3 region is CASTTGDNADTQYF. CDR3 nucleotides: TGTGCCAGCACCACCGGGGACAACGCAGATACGCAATATTTT. The chain carries TRBV12-3 or TRBV12-4 and TRBJ2-3; possibly TRBD1 for D (6 bases). The CDR3 runs 14 residues.

This clonotype was seen a few times. V is TRBV28 and J is TRBJ1-5, with 9 bases that match TRBD1. CDR1 MDHEN and CDR2 SYDVKM come from the germline V gene. The length of the CDR3 is 15 residues. The ends lost 7 bases at V and 4 bases at J; junction bases unmatched: 8. CDR3 DNA: TGTGCCAGCACCGACCGGGACAGGGCAAATCAGCCCCAGCATTTT. Protein product: CASTDRDRANQPQHF.

V and J are TRBV7-9 and TRBJ1-1; no firm D call. The germline gives CDR1 SEHNR, CDR2 FQNEAQ (reference sequence). The CDR3 contains 12 residues. Trimming took 8 bases from V and 3 from J, leaving 10 bases between them. The CDR3 nucleotides read TGTGCCAGCTCTTGGAGTGACACTGAAGCTTTCTTT. It specifies CASSWSDTEAFF.

The chain has TRBV12-3 or TRBV12-4 and TRBJ1-2; D possibly corresponds to TRBD1 (6 bases). The length of the CDR3 is 13 residues. V lost 8 bases, J lost 8 bases, and 18 bases lay in between. The CDR3 DNA is TGTGCCAGCTCTATAGGGGGGGGAGCCGGCTACACCTTC. Amino acids: CASSIGGGAGYTF.

This clonotype has at least ten counts. The chain couples TRBV3-1 to TRBJ2-1; D may correspond to TRBD1 or TRBD2 (5 bases each). The germline V gene encodes CDR1 LGHDT and CDR2 YNNKEL (reference sequence). The V and J ends lost 0 bases and 3 bases respectively, with 15 bases between them. The CDR3 loop spans 17 amino acids. The CDR3 nucleotides read TGTGCCAGCAGCCAAGATCGGGGCAGGGCCTTCTACAATGAGCAGTTCTTC. Translated, it gives CASSQDRGRAFYNEQFF.

In DNA, the CDR3 is TGTGCCAGCAGTTTTCCGATGGGGGGACTTAGCACAGATACGCAGTATTTT. Residues: CASSFPMGGLSTDTQYF. V and J are TRBV12-3 or TRBV12-4 and TRBJ2-3; D is perhaps TRBD2 (6 bases). This CDR3 contains 17 residues. Deletions cut 3 bases from V and 0 bases from J, with 16 bases between.

The chain links TRBV5-6 to TRBJ2-7; either TRBD1 or TRBD2 may supply D (5 bases each). In germline, CDR1 is SGHDT, CDR2 YYEEEE. This CDR3 contains 13 residues. Trimming stripped 4 bases from V and 5 bases from J, with 13 bases between. The CDR3 sequence: CASSLGVVDEQYF. The CDR3, as DNA: TGTGCCAGCAGCCTGGGGGTGGTCGACGAGCAGTACTTC.

This clonotype appeared many times. The V and J genes are TRBV30 and TRBJ2-7; the match to TRBD1 covers 8 bases. Germline loops: CDR1 GTSNPN, CDR2 SVGIG (reference sequence). V lost 2 bases, J lost 5 bases, and 8 bases stayed unmatched. The CDR3 extends over 14 amino acids. The CDR3 region is CAWSPGQGGNEQYF. The CDR3 DNA is TGTGCCTGGAGTCCAGGACAGGGTGGGAACGAGCAGTACTTC.

This sequence joins TRBV4-1 and TRBJ2-7, with a possible D match to TRBD1 (5 bases). Germline V gene lookup returns CDR1 MGHRA and CDR2 YSYEKL. The CDR3 has 14 amino acids. Between the trimmed V and J ends, which lost 1 base and 7 bases, there was a span of 14 bases. CDR3 bases: TGCGCCAGCAGCCAAGGGGCAGGGTTGGGTGAGCAGTACTTC. This encodes CASSQGAGLGEQYF.

This chain uses TRBV4-2 with TRBJ2-5, with no clear D. Trimming pared 1 base from V and 11 bases from J, leaving 14 bases between. CDR1 is LGHNA, CDR2 YNFKEQ, per germline. This CDR3 spans 13 amino acids. Here the CDR3 reads CASSQAPTGRQYF. The CDR3 bases are TGTGCCAGCAGCCAAGCACCGACGGGCCGGCAGTACTTC.

The chain employs TRBV3-1 and TRBJ1-4, with D uncertain. The CDR3 loop spans 14 amino acids. Deletions cut 4 bases from V and 8 bases from J, with 14 bases between. CDR1 and CDR2 from the germline V gene are LGHDT and YNNKEL (reference sequence). This CDR3 reads CASSLNKRREKLFF. The CDR3 region has the DNA TGTGCCAGCAGCCTGAATAAGAGACGGGAAAAACTGTTTTTT.

DNA of the CDR3: TGTGCCAGCAGCTTTTGGGGAACCAATGAGCAGTTCTTC. Its translation is CASSFWGTNEQFF. J is TRBJ2-1 and V is TRBV11-1; D unresolved. Germline V CDR1 and CDR2: SGHAT, FQDESV (reference sequence). V lost 3 bases, J lost 6 bases, and 9 bases lay in between. The CDR3 runs 13 residues.

To note about this clonotype: This may come from a read error, since a much larger clone is one base off. The chain uses TRBV5-1 and TRBJ1-2, with D unresolved. The V gene lost 3 bases and the J gene lost 5 bases, with 17 bases spanning the gap. The CDR3 has 15 residues. Germline V gene sequence: CDR1 SGHRS, CDR2 YFSETQ. As DNA, the CDR3 is TGCGCCAGCAGCTGGGTAGAGGGTTTAGGATATGGCTACACCTTC. Translating gives CASSWVEGLGYGYTF.